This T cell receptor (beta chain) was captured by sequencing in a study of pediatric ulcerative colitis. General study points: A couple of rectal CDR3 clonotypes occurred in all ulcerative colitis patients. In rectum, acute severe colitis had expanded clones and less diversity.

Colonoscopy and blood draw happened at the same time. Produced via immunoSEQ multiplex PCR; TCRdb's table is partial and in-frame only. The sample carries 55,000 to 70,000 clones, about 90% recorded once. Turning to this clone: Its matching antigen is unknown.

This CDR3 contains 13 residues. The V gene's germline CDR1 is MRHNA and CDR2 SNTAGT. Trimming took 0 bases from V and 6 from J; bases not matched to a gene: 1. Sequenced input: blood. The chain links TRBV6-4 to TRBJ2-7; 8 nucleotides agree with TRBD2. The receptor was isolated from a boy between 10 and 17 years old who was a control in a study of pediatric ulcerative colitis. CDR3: CASSDSTSAEQYF. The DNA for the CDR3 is TGTGCCAGCAGTGACTCGACTAGCGCCGAGCAGTACTTC.